This T cell receptor beta chain emerged from a study of early T cells in non-severe SARS-CoV-2 infection. Background on the study: Chains stayed unpaired after sequencing of bulk RNA from unsorted whole blood.

With 5 bases removed from V and 14 bases from J, the gap between germline ends came to 16 bases. CDR3 size: 13 residues. Germline V gene lookup returns CDR1 SGHAT and CDR2 FQNNGV. Whole-study findings and limits: Matching against VDJdb likely underestimated virus-specific expansions, favoring anti-spike CD8.

The TCR library protocol attached unique molecular identifiers to the individual cDNA molecules. MiXCR was run by TCRdb on the 5' RACE reads, yielding one entry per CDR3 protein. The data show about 80,000 distinct CDR3 sequences, around 11% seen once. At least ten counts were recorded for this clonotype. The antigen is unknown. J is TRBJ2-6 and V is TRBV11-2; D call uncertain. Sequenced: whole blood. This receptor was identified in an adult who was a healthcare worker with PCR-confirmed SARS-CoV-2 infection or an uninfected control (not recorded which). CDR3 nucleotide sequence: TGTGCCAGCAGCAAAGTCATTGGTCAGTTCCTGACTTTC. The encoded protein is CASSKVIGQFLTF.